This entry features one T cell receptor beta chain sequence. Antigen: not known. The entry originates in a study of T cell repertoires in cytomegalovirus infection. TCRdb re-called the reads through MiXCR, storing one row per CDR3 protein. The sample lists some 700,000 distinct CDR3 sequences, about 33% seen once, with 15% to 20% in the top ten. Study findings and constraints: There were HLA-C-restricted CMV-specific TCR beta clonotypes dominating the ex vivo response.

CDR3 length: 16 residues. Germline lookup yields CDR1 LGHNT and CDR2 FRNRAP. With 0 bases clipped from V and 4 bases from J, the junction kept 4 bases outside the gene matches. The chain links TRBV12-5 to TRBJ2-2, with 8 bases that match TRBD2. This clonotype originated in a human donor in good health (CMV status not recorded). Some clones in this sample may be carry-over from other donors' samples. The starting material was cultured PBMCs, obtained from culture after CMV antigen stimulation. The CDR3 region has the DNA TGTGCTAGTGGTTTGGTAACCCTAGCGGGCACCGGGGAGCTGTTTTTT. Its protein product is CASGLVTLAGTGELFF. Full variable domain (remainder filled in from reference TRBV12-5 and TRBJ2-2): DARVTQTPRHKVTEMGQEVTMRCQPILGHNTVFWYRQTMMQGLELLAYFRNRAPLDDSGMPKDRFSAEMPDATLATLKIQPSEPRDSAVYFCASGLVTLAGTGELFFGEGSRLTVL.